The following is a T cell receptor beta chain sequence with its context. RNA transcripts provided the template for amplifying TCR beta CDR3 regions. HTBI primers were used in a first-round RT-PCR, which preceded a second-round multiplex PCR. TCRdb re-called the multiplex PCR reads with MiXCR, one entry per CDR3 protein. This table holds 45,000 to 60,000 distinct CDR3 sequences, under 55% found once. The junction had 29 bases not matched to a gene; V was cut back by 5 bases and J by 9 bases. The CDR3 covers 20 residues. Germline V lookup: CDR1 SGHVS, CDR2 FNYEAQ. These data originate in a study of Graves' ophthalmopathy and Graves' hyperthyroidism. Patients were excluded if they had other autoimmune diseases or uncontrolled infections, and likewise if pregnancy or lactation applied.

The J gene is TRBJ2-5, the V gene TRBV7-6, with 8 bases identical to TRBD1. The clonotype originates from an adult woman with Graves' ophthalmopathy. Source material: peripheral blood. CDR3: CASSLPFLDRDDPSNQPQYF. The CDR3 DNA sequence: TGTGCCAGCAGCCTGCCTTTTTTGGACAGGGATGATCCTAGCAATCAGCCCCAGTACTTC.